These 26 T cell receptor beta chains were sequenced from one sample in a study of beta chain features in type 1 diabetes. Expressed TCRB transcripts were sequenced, since all the RNA that had been isolated was reverse transcribed. Generated by immunoSEQ multiplex PCR, the TCRdb table keeps only in-frame clones and is missing some. The profile shows hundreds of thousands of clones, roughly an eighth of them singletons. The sample taken for sequencing was naive CD4+ T cells from blood. The receptors originated from a man aged 18 to 30 in good health.

In this sample, this clone turned up a few times. The gene calls are TRBV7-9 and TRBJ2-5; 14 bases fit TRBD2. This CDR3 has 16 residues. The J segment lost 7 bases and the V segment lost 5 bases, leaving 9 bases of the junction unmatched. Germline V gene sequence: CDR1 SEHNR, CDR2 FQNEAQ (reference sequence). CDR3 region: CASSLKGLAGDGTQYF. The DNA for the CDR3 is TGTGCCAGCAGCCTGAAGGGACTAGCGGGGGATGGGACCCAGTACTTC.

The rearrangement joins TRBV30 to TRBJ1-1, with a weak D call TRBD1 (5 bases). Trimming stripped 0 bases from V and 10 bases from J, with 15 bases between. This CDR3 has 13 residues. Per the germline V gene, CDR1 is GTSNPN and CDR2 is SVGIG (reference sequence). The DNA of the CDR3 is TGTGCCTGGAGTGTACTTTACAGCGGGGGAGCTTTCTTT. Translation gives CAWSVLYSGGAFF.

The chain carries TRBV28 and TRBJ2-2; perhaps TRBD2 as D (6 bases). Germline CDR1 reads MDHEN; CDR2 reads SYDVKM. The CDR3 is 13 amino acids. Trimming pared 0 bases from V and 13 bases from J, leaving 12 bases between. CDR3 region: CASSLWGRERLFF. Written as DNA, the CDR3 is TGTGCCAGCAGTTTATGGGGCCGGGAGAGGCTGTTTTTT.

The rearrangement joins TRBV7-9 to TRBJ2-7, with a tentative D call TRBD1 (5 bases). Trimming left V 8 bases short and J 0 bases short, with 14 bases between. This CDR3 is built from 14 residues. Germline V lookup: CDR1 SEHNR, CDR2 FQNEAQ (reference sequence). The CDR3 reads CASQSTASSYEQYF. The CDR3 DNA reads TGTGCCAGCCAGTCGACAGCGAGCTCCTACGAGCAGTACTTC.

This clone has only a few counts. This chain joins TRBV5-4 and TRBJ2-3; TRBD2 agrees at 7 bases. The CDR3 is 14 amino acids. V was clipped by 10 bases and J by 2 bases; unmatched bases: 10. CDR1 SGHNT and CDR2 YYREEE come from the germline V gene (reference sequence). DNA for the CDR3: TGTGCCTGCTCCGGGACTACCTCCACAGATACGCAGTATTTT. Its translation is CACSGTTSTDTQYF.

About this clone: Other DNA sequences in the same sample also yield this CDR3. The genes are TRBV28 and TRBJ2-3; D ambiguous. V was pared by 2 bases and J by 5 bases, with 5 bases between. There are 12 residues in the CDR3. The germline CDR1 and CDR2 sequences are MDHEN and SYDVKM. CDR3 residues: CASSLPGDTQYF. CDR3 DNA sequence: TGTGCCAGCAGTTTACCAGGAGATACGCAGTATTTT.

This clone has a handful of counts. CDR3 sequence reads: CASSYGVGGNYGYTF. CDR3 bases: TGTGCCAGCAGTTATGGGGTCGGGGGGAACTATGGCTACACCTTC. The V call is TRBV6-5, the J call TRBJ1-2, with D possibly matching TRBD1 (5 bases). The V end lost 3 bases, the J end lost 2 bases, and 13 bases lay between the germline ends. CDR1 is MNHEY and CDR2 is SVGAGI in the germline V gene. This CDR3 comprises 15 residues.

This rearrangement joins TRBV30 to TRBJ1-2; 7 bases line up with TRBD1. CDR1 and CDR2 (germline): GTSNPN, SVGIG (reference sequence). The CDR3 sequence is 13 residues long. V shed 3 bases and J 8 bases; nucleotides not matched to a gene: 9. The DNA for the CDR3 is TGTGCCTGGAGCGATTTAGACAGGGAAGGCTACACCTTC. It specifies CAWSDLDREGYTF.

This clone was observed a handful of times. V usage is TRBV5-6 and J usage is TRBJ1-4; TRBD1 aligns across 8 bases. The CDR3 is 13 residues long. CDR1 SGHDT and CDR2 YYEEEE come from the germline V gene. Trimming cost V 7 bases and J 4 bases; bases outside gene matches: 3. CDR3 residues: CASGTGYNEKLFF. As DNA, the CDR3 is TGTGCCAGCGGGACAGGTTATAATGAAAAACTGTTTTTT.

This chain connects TRBV5-4 to TRBJ1-5, with 7 bases matching TRBD1. CDR3 length equals 15 residues. V shed 0 bases and J 4 bases; nucleotides not matched to a gene: 4. From germline, CDR1 is SGHNT and CDR2 YYREEE (reference sequence). The CDR3 DNA is TGTGCCAGCAGCTTGGGACAGGGAATTAATCAGCCCCAGCATTTT. It codes for CASSLGQGINQPQHF.

The chain uses TRBV30 and TRBJ1-5; D gene uncertain. CDR3 length: 12 amino acids. Germline CDR1 is GTSNPN and CDR2 is SVGIG (reference sequence). Trimming took 3 bases from V and 10 from J, leaving 13 bases between them. In DNA form, the CDR3 reads TGTGCCTGGAGACCCGTAGCGGGTCCCCAGCATTTT. Its protein product is CAWRPVAGPQHF. Full variable domain (missing parts from reference TRBV30 and TRBJ1-5): SQTIHQWPATLVQPVGSPLSLECTVEGTSNPNLYWYRQAAGRGLQLLFYSVGIGQISSEVPQNLSASRPQDRQFILSSKKLLLSDSGFYLCAWRPVAGPQHFGDGTRLSIL.

This clone appeared a few times. The chain combines TRBV30 with TRBJ2-7; D remains unclear. V lost 4 bases to trimming and J lost 6 bases, with 10 bases between them. Germline CDR1 and CDR2: GTSNPN and SVGIG (reference sequence). The CDR3 has 11 residues. The DNA for the CDR3 is TGTGCCTGGAAGACTGCAAGCGAGCAGTACTTC. Its protein product is CAWKTASEQYF. The complete variable domain, with remaining parts taken from reference TRBV30 and TRBJ2-7, reads SQTIHQWPATLVQPVGSPLSLECTVEGTSNPNLYWYRQAAGRGLQLLFYSVGIGQISSEVPQNLSASRPQDRQFILSSKKLLLSDSGFYLCAWKTASEQYFGPGTRLTVT.

This clone was recorded once. The V and J genes are TRBV5-4 and TRBJ2-5; D remains unclear. Germline V gives CDR1 SGHNT, CDR2 YYREEE (reference sequence). The CDR3 consists of 13 residues. Between the trimmed V and J ends, which lost 0 bases and 1 base, there was a span of 4 bases. The chain's CDR3 is CASSLDTQETQYF. The CDR3 DNA reads as TGTGCCAGCAGCTTGGACACCCAAGAGACCCAGTACTTC.

The rearrangement uses TRBV28 and TRBJ2-7; D is perhaps TRBD1 (6 bases). Trimming removed 3 bases from V and 6 bases from J, with 21 bases in between. CDR1 is MDHEN, CDR2 SYDVKM, per germline. The CDR3 spans 16 residues. Here the CDR3 DNA reads TGTGCCAGCAGTTTTGACACCAACCAGGGGTTTGGCGAGCAGTACTTC. It specifies CASSFDTNQGFGEQYF.

This clone has just a few counts. The chain recombines TRBV7-9 with TRBJ1-2; 9 bases align to TRBD1. Trimming removed 5 bases from V and 4 bases from J; junction bases left unmatched: 2. The CDR3 extends over 13 amino acids. Germline assignment: CDR1 SEHNR and CDR2 FQNEAQ (reference sequence). The CDR3 region is CASSPQGAYGYTF. The DNA for the CDR3 is TGTGCCAGCAGCCCACAGGGGGCCTATGGCTACACCTTC.

CDR3 residues: CASSLVVSGGPRGETQYF. In DNA, the CDR3 is TGTGCCAGCAGCTTGGTGGTTAGCGGGGGCCCCAGGGGAGAGACCCAGTACTTC. The chain has TRBV5-4 and TRBJ2-5; 9 nucleotides line up with TRBD2. There are 18 residues in the CDR3. Per germline, CDR1 SGHNT and CDR2 YYREEE (reference sequence). V shed 0 bases and J 4 bases; nucleotides not matched to a gene: 13.

The chain uses TRBV19 and TRBJ1-5; weak D call: TRBD1 (6 bases). Germline V CDR1 and CDR2: LNHDA, SQIVND (reference sequence). The length of the CDR3 is 12 residues. Trimming stripped 6 bases from V and 7 bases from J, with 10 bases between. The CDR3 reads CASSNRDQPQHF. As DNA, the CDR3 is TGTGCCAGTAGCAACAGGGACCAGCCCCAGCATTTT.

A remark on this clone: In the same sample, other DNA sequences code for this CDR3. The chain carries TRBV20-1 and TRBJ2-7, with D possibly being TRBD2 (5 bases). Germline CDR1 DFQATT, CDR2 SNEGSKA (reference sequence). The CDR3 spans 11 residues. V dropped 3 bases and J dropped 4 bases, with 7 bases sitting between them. The CDR3 bases are TGCAGTGCTAGTCGGGGATACGAGCAGTACTTC. Residues: CSASRGYEQYF.

The rearrangement uses TRBV7-2 and TRBJ2-3; D is perhaps TRBD2 (6 bases). Trimming cost V 4 bases and J 2 bases, with 10 bases left between them. The CDR3 sequence is 14 residues long. From germline, CDR1 is SGHTA and CDR2 FQGNSA. CDR3 region: CASSSGLDTDTQYF. The CDR3 DNA is TGTGCCAGCAGCTCGGGACTTGACACAGATACGCAGTATTTT.

V gene TRBV18 combines with J gene TRBJ2-3; D perhaps matches TRBD2 (5 bases). CDR3 size: 15 residues. Trimming shortened V by 5 bases and J by 1 base, and 13 bases separated the two germline ends. Germline V gives CDR1 KGHSH, CDR2 LQKENI. Here the CDR3 reads CASSSPGRGTDTQYF. The CDR3 region has the DNA TGTGCCAGCTCATCCCCGGGAAGGGGCACAGATACGCAGTATTTT.

This clone has only a few counts. V usage is TRBV14 and J usage is TRBJ2-7; D might be TRBD1 (6 bases). This CDR3 has 13 amino acids. Trimming stripped 4 bases from V and 4 bases from J, with 11 bases between. Per the germline V gene, CDR1 is SGHDN and CDR2 is FVKESK. CDR3 bases: TGTGCCAGCAGCCGTACAGGGTGGTACGAGCAGTACTTC. Translating it yields CASSRTGWYEQYF.

This clone has only a few counts. The chain links TRBV7-2 to TRBJ1-1; the D is unclear. This CDR3 comprises 13 residues. The V gene's germline CDR1 is SGHTA and CDR2 FQGNSA. Trimming left V 5 bases short and J 3 bases short, with 10 bases between. The chain's CDR3 is CASSLQVYTEAFF. DNA for the CDR3: TGTGCCAGCAGCCTTCAGGTTTACACTGAAGCTTTCTTT.

This chain links TRBV7-2 with TRBJ2-1, with TRBD2 matching 8 bases. This CDR3 region has 17 residues. V lost 1 base to trimming and J lost 0 bases; unmatched junction nucleotides: 5. CDR1 and CDR2 (germline): SGHTA, FQGNSA. DNA of the CDR3: TGTGCCAGCAGCTTAGTATCCAGCGGGGGCTCCTACAATGAGCAGTTCTTC. This gives the protein CASSLVSSGGSYNEQFF.

This clone has a handful of counts. The J gene is TRBJ2-7, the V gene TRBV7-8; 7 bases align to TRBD1. The CDR3 runs to 14 residues. CDR1 and CDR2 from the germline V gene are SGHVS and FQNEAQ. J was trimmed by 7 bases and V by 5 bases; bases with no gene match: 11. The DNA for the CDR3 is TGTGCCAGCAGCGCCGGGACAGCCCCATTTGAGCAGTACTTC. It yields the protein CASSAGTAPFEQYF.

There are a few counts of this clone. This chain links TRBV9 with TRBJ1-6; weak D call: TRBD1 (6 bases). V gave up 0 bases and J gave up 5 bases, with 9 bases separating them. In germline, CDR1 is SGDLS, CDR2 YYNGEE. The CDR3 has 15 amino acids. DNA of the CDR3: TGTGCCAGCAGCGTAGGAGGGGACAATAATTCACCCCTCCACTTT. Amino acids: CASSVGGDNNSPLHF.

As regards this clone: The sample carries other DNA sequences with the same CDR3. V is TRBV30 and J is TRBJ2-7; D is ambiguous. The V end lost 1 base, the J end lost 3 bases, and 4 bases lay between the germline ends. This CDR3 contains 11 residues. Germline assignment: CDR1 GTSNPN and CDR2 SVGIG (reference sequence). The CDR3 sequence: CAWSGSYEQYF. DNA of the CDR3: TGTGCCTGGAGTGGGAGCTACGAGCAGTACTTC.